This TCR beta chain was captured in a study of T cell repertoires in cytomegalovirus infection. About the study: Signatures in public TCR beta sequences pointed to both CMV infection and matching HLA type.

Remarks on this clonotype: The antigen is unknown.

TCRdb called the reads again in MiXCR, with one record for every CDR3 protein. The sample shows about 310,000 distinct CDR3 sequences, around 25% of them seen only once. This CDR3 has 17 residues. V gave up 3 bases and J gave up 0 bases, with 12 bases separating them. Germline CDR1 is LNHDA and CDR2 is SQIVND (reference sequence). The receptor comes from a human donor in good health (CMV status not recorded). Some clones in this sample may be carry-over from other donors' samples. The sample consisted of cultured PBMCs, taken from culture after CMV antigen stimulation. This chain connects TRBV19 to TRBJ2-6; no definite D call. The CDR3 region is CASSILGSFSGANVLTF. CDR3 nucleotide sequence: TGTGCCAGTAGTATCCTGGGATCGTTCTCTGGGGCCAACGTCCTGACTTTC.